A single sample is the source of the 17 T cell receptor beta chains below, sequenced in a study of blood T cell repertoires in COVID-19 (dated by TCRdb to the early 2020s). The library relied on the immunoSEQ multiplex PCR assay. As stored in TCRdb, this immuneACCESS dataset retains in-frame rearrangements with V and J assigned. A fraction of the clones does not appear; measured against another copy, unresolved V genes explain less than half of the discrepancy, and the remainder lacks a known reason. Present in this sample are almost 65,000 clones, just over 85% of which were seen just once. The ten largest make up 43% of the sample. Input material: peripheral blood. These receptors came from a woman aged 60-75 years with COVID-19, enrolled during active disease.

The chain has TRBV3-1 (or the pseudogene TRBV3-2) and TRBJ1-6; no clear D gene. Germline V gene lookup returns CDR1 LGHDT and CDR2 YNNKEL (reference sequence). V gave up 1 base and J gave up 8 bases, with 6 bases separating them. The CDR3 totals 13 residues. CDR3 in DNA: TGTGCCAGCAGCCAAGCCCCGGATTCACCCCTCCACTTT. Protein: CASSQAPDSPLHF.

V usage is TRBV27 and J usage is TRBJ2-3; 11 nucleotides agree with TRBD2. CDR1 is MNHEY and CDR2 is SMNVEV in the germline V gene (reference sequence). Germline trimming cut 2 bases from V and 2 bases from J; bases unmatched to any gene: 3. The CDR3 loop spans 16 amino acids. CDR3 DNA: TGTGCCAGCAGTTTAAGGACTAGCGGGTTCACAGATACGCAGTATTTT. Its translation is CASSLRTSGFTDTQYF.

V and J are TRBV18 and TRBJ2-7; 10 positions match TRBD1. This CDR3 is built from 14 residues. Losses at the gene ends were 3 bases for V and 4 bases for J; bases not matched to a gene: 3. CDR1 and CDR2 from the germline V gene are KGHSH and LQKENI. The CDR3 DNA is TGTGCCAGCTCACCTTGGGACAGGGGTTACGAGCAGTACTTC. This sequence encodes CASSPWDRGYEQYF.

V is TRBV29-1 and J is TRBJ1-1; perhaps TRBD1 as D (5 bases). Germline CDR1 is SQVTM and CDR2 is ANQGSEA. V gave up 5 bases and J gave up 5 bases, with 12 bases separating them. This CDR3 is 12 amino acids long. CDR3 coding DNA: TGCAGCGTTCGCAGGGTACAAACTGAAGCTTTCTTT. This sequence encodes CSVRRVQTEAFF.

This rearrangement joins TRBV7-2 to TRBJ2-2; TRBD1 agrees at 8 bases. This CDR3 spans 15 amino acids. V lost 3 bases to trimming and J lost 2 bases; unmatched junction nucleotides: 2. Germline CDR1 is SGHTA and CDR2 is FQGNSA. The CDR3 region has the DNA TGTGCCAGCAGCTTCGGACAGGGTAACACCGGGGAGCTGTTTTTT. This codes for CASSFGQGNTGELFF. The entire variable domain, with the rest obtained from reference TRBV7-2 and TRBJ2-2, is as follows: GAGVSQSPSNKVTEKGKDVELRCDPISGHTALYWYRQSLGQGLEFLIYFQGNSAPDKSGLPSDRFSAERTGGSVSTLTIQRTQQEDSAVYLCASSFGQGNTGELFFGEGSRLTVL.

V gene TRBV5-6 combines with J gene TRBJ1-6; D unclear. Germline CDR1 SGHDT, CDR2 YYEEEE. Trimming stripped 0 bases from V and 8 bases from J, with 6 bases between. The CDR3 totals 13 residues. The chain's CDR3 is CASSLERDSPLHF. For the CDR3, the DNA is TGTGCCAGCAGCTTGGAGCGGGATTCACCCCTCCACTTT.

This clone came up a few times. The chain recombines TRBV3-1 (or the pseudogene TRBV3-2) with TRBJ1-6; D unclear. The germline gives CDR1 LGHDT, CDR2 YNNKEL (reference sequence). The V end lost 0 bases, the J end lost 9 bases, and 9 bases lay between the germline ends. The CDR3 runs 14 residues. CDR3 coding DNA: TGTGCCAGCAGCCAAGAAAACGCAGGTTCACCCCTCCACTTT. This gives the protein CASSQENAGSPLHF.

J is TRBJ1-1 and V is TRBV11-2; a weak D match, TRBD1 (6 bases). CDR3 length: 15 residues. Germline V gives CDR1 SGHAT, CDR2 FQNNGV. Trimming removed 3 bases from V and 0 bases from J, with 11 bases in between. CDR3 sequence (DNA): TGTGCCAGCAGCTTGCGAGGACAGTTGAACACTGAAGCTTTCTTT. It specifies CASSLRGQLNTEAFF.

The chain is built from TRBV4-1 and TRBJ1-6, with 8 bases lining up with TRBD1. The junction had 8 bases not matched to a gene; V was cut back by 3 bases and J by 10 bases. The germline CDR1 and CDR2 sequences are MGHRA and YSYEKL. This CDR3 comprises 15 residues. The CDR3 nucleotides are TGCGCCAGCAGCCACACGGGACAGGCGGACTCACCCCTCCACTTT. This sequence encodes CASSHTGQADSPLHF.

CDR3 in amino acids: CASSRLETVNTEAFF. CDR3 coding DNA: TGTGCCAGCAGCCGATTAGAGACAGTGAACACTGAAGCTTTCTTT. The chain recombines TRBV7-8 with TRBJ1-1; TRBD1 might be the D (5 bases). The germline V and J ends were trimmed by 5 bases and 0 bases, with 13 bases remaining between them. There are 15 residues in the CDR3. Germline V gene sequence: CDR1 SGHVS, CDR2 FQNEAQ.

The CDR3 region has the DNA TGTGCCAGCAGCTCGGGACAGATCACCGGGGAGCTGTTTTTT. Protein sequence: CASSSGQITGELFF. The chain is built from TRBV7-2 and TRBJ2-2, with 7 bases identical to TRBD1. The CDR3 loop spans 14 amino acids. V dropped 4 bases and J dropped 4; count of bases not matched to a gene: 3. Per germline, CDR1 SGHTA and CDR2 FQGNSA.

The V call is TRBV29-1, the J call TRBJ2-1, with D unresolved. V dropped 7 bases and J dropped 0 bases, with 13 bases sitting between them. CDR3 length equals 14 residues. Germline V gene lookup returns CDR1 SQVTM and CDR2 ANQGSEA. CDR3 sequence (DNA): TGCAGCGCCCCACCGGGTCACTCCTACAATGAGCAGTTCTTC. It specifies CSAPPGHSYNEQFF.

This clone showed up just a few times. The CDR3 DNA is TGTGCCAGCAGTTTAGGCAGGGTGGGGACTGAAGCTTTCTTT. Translated, it gives CASSLGRVGTEAFF. The chain has TRBV28 and TRBJ1-1; weak D call: TRBD1 (5 bases). The CDR3 runs 14 residues. Germline lookup yields CDR1 MDHEN and CDR2 SYDVKM. The V end lost 2 bases, the J end lost 5 bases, and 12 bases lay between the germline ends. Supplemented by reference TRBV28 and TRBJ1-1, the full variable domain reads DVKVTQSSRYLVKRTGEKVFLECVQDMDHENMFWYRQDPGLGLRLIYFSYDVKMKEKGDIPEGYSVSREKKERFSLILESASTNQTSMYLCASSLGRVGTEAFFGQGTRLTVV.

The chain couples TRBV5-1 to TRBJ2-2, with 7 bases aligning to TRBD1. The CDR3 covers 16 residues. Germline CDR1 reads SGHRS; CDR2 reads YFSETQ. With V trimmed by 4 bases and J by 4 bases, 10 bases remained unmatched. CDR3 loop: CASSPTTGMSTGELFF. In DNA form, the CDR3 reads TGCGCCAGCAGCCCAACGACAGGGATGAGCACCGGGGAGCTGTTTTTT.

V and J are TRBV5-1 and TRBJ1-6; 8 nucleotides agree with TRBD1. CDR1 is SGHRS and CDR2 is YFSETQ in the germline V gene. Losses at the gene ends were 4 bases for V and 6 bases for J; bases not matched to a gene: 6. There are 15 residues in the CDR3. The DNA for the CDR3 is TGCGCCAGCAGCACCGGACAGGGTTTTAATTCACCCCTCCACTTT. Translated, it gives CASSTGQGFNSPLHF.

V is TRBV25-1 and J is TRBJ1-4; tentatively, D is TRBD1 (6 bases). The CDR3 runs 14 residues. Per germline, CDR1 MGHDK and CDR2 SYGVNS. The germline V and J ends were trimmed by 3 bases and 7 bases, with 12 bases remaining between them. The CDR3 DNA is TGTGCCAGCAGTGAGGGGGGAGGGGGTGAAAAACTGTTTTTT. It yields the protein CASSEGGGGEKLFF.

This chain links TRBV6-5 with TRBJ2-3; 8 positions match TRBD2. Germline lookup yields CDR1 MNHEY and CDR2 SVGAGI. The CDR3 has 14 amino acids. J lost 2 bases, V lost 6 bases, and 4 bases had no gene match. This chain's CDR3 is CASSRTSLTDTQYF. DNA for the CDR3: TGTGCCAGCAGCCGGACTAGCCTCACAGATACGCAGTATTTT.